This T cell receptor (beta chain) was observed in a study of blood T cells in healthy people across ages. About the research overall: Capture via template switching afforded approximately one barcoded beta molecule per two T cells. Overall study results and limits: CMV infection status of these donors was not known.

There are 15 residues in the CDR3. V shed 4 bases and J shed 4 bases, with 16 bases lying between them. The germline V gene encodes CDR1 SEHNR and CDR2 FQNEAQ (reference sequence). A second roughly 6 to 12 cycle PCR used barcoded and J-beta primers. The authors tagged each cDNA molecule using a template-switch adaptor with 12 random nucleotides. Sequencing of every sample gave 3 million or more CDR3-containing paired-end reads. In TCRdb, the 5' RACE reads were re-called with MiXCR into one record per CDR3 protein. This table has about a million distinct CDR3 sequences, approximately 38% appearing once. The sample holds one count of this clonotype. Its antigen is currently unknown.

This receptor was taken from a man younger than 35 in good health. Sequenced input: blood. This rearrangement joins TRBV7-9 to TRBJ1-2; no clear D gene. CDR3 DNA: TGTGCCAGCAGCTCGTATGTTACAGCTTCCTATGGCTACACCTTC. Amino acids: CASSSYVTASYGYTF. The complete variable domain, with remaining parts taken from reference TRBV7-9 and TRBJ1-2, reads DTGVSQNPRHKITKRGQNVTFRCDPISEHNRLYWYRQTLGQGPEFLTYFQNEAQLEKSRLLSDRFSAERPKGSFSTLEIQRTEQGDSAMYLCASSSYVTASYGYTFGSGTRLTVV.